The next 12 T cell receptor beta chains were all read from a single sample in a study of CD8+CD57+ T cells in acquired aplastic anemia. Sequencing was done on patients that had shown CD8+CD57+ cell expansion by flow cytometry. TCR beta VDJ and CDR3 profiling used genomic DNA as template. TCRdb re-called the reads through MiXCR, storing one row per CDR3 protein. Among fewer than 200,000 distinct CDR3 sequences listed, 48% were seen once. The sequenced sample consisted of sorted CD4+, CD8+, or CD8+CD57+ T cells (not recorded which) from PBMCs. Source of these receptors: a human donor with aplastic anemia.

This clonotype was counted ten times or more. This chain joins TRBV4-2 and TRBJ2-1; D is perhaps TRBD2 (7 bases). Germline CDR1 LGHNA, CDR2 YNFKEQ. Trimming left V 11 bases short and J 1 base short, with 24 bases between. The CDR3 runs 17 residues. CDR3 nucleotide sequence: TGTGCCTCTACAGGCCGGGCGGGGGCCAATTCCTACAATGAGCAGTTCTTC. This sequence encodes CASTGRAGANSYNEQFF.

This clonotype was picked up many times. The chain employs TRBV19 and TRBJ1-3, with 7 bases identical to TRBD1. The CDR3 extends over 14 amino acids. J lost 4 bases, V lost 6 bases, and 6 bases had no gene match. CDR1 LNHDA and CDR2 SQIVND come from the germline V gene (reference sequence). CDR3 loop: CASRLTGSGNTIYF. In DNA form, the CDR3 reads TGTGCCAGTAGATTGACAGGGTCCGGAAACACCATATATTTT.

The chain has TRBV11-2 and TRBJ2-7, with 8 bases lining up with TRBD1. J was trimmed by 0 bases and V by 6 bases; bases with no gene match: 13. Germline assignment: CDR1 SGHAT and CDR2 FQNNGV. The CDR3 spans 17 residues. This CDR3 is CASSLGQTGGLSYEQYF. The CDR3 DNA follows: TGTGCCAGCAGTTTGGGGCAAACAGGGGGACTCTCCTACGAGCAGTACTTC.

This rearrangement joins TRBV5-1 to TRBJ2-7; D is tentatively TRBD1 or TRBD2 (5 bases each). The germline gives CDR1 SGHRS, CDR2 YFSETQ. Deletions cut 4 bases from V and 3 bases from J, with 11 bases between. CDR3 length: 13 residues. The CDR3 is CASSVRDVYEQYF. The CDR3 coding sequence is TGCGCCAGCAGCGTCCGGGACGTCTACGAGCAGTACTTC.

This sequence joins TRBV20-1 and TRBJ2-1, with unresolved D. Germline CDR1 DFQATT, CDR2 SNEGSKA (reference sequence). Trimming pared 1 base from V and 0 bases from J, leaving 7 bases between. The CDR3 extends over 14 amino acids. CDR3 sequence (DNA): TGCAGTGCTAGAGTAAGGAGCTCCTACAATGAGCAGTTCTTC. Protein sequence: CSARVRSSYNEQFF.

This chain joins TRBV15 and TRBJ2-2, with 9 bases matching TRBD1. After removal of 6 bases from V and 6 bases from J, the junction contained 8 bases not matched to a gene. The CDR3 extends over 15 amino acids. Per the germline V gene, CDR1 is LNHNV and CDR2 is YYDKDF (reference sequence). The CDR3 DNA follows: TGTGCCACCAGTTGCGTGACAGGGGGGTCCGGGGAGCTGTTTTTT. Its translation: CATSCVTGGSGELFF.

The count of this clonotype is one. The chain recombines TRBV10-1 with TRBJ2-7; D uncertain. Trimming took off 3 bases at V and 0 bases at J, with 6 bases between the two ends. CDR1 and CDR2 (germline): WNHNN, SYGVQD (reference sequence). The CDR3 sequence is 13 residues long. For the CDR3, the DNA is TGCGCCAGCAGTGACCTTGACTCCTACGAGCAGTACTTC. It yields the protein CASSDLDSYEQYF.

Ten or more counts support this clonotype. The chain joins TRBV9 to TRBJ2-2; D is ambiguous. Per germline, CDR1 SGDLS and CDR2 YYNGEE. The CDR3 totals 14 residues. V lost 0 bases to trimming and J lost 6 bases, with 9 bases between them. The CDR3 here is CASSVVKFPGELFF. The CDR3 nucleotides are TGTGCCAGCAGCGTAGTTAAGTTCCCCGGGGAGCTGTTTTTT.

The chain uses TRBV29-1 and TRBJ2-3; tentative D call: TRBD1 (6 bases). Germline CDR1 and CDR2: SQVTM and ANQGSEA. The V end was cut by 4 bases, the J end by 5 bases, with 10 bases between. This CDR3 has 12 residues. CDR3 coding DNA: TGCAGCGTTGTGACAGGAGGAGATACGCAGTATTTT. Its protein product is CSVVTGGDTQYF.

This clonotype was found a few times. The genes are TRBV7-8 and TRBJ2-7; D unresolved. V was trimmed by 6 bases and J by 3 bases, leaving 9 bases between them. Per the germline V gene, CDR1 is SGHVS and CDR2 is FQNEAQ. The CDR3 is 12 amino acids. CDR3 nucleotides: TGTGCCAGCAGTCAAGACGGCTACGAGCAGTACTTC. Amino acids: CASSQDGYEQYF.

The V call is TRBV9, the J call TRBJ2-1; TRBD1 aligns across 7 bases. CDR1 is SGDLS and CDR2 is YYNGEE in the germline V gene. This CDR3 has 15 residues. V shed 5 bases, J shed 4 bases, and the junction held 9 bases outside the gene matches. The CDR3 DNA reads TGTGCCAGCAGTTTAACGGGACAGATATACAATGAGCAGTTCTTC. Encoded protein: CASSLTGQIYNEQFF.

The chain couples TRBV24-1 to TRBJ2-1; maybe TRBD1 (6 bases). V was cut by 7 bases and J by 7 bases, with 10 bases left in between. CDR3 size: 12 residues. Germline V gene sequence: CDR1 KGHDR, CDR2 SFDVKD. Here the CDR3 reads CATRGTGNEQFF. CDR3 DNA sequence: TGTGCCACCAGGGGAACAGGGAATGAGCAGTTCTTC.